Listed here are 18 T cell receptor beta chains from one sample, sequenced in a study of blood T cell repertoires in COVID-19. This table comes from immunoSEQ multiplex PCR, and its TCRdb copy is limited to in-frame clones, with some not included. Of a few hundred thousand clones detected, under 90% appear once; the ten largest clones hold 2.5% to 3.5%. Sequenced material: peripheral blood. These receptors came from a woman aged 18 to 35 with acute or convalescent COVID-19.

This clone was seen a handful of times. The J gene is TRBJ2-1, the V gene TRBV4-3; 10 nucleotides align to TRBD2. Trimming at V came to 0 bases and at J to 8 bases, leaving 7 bases not matched to a gene. CDR3 length equals 16 residues. Germline assignment: CDR1 LGHNA and CDR2 YSLEER. The CDR3 bases are TGCGCCAGCAGCCAAGAAATAGCTAGCGGGAGTGATGAGCAGTTCTTC. As protein: CASSQEIASGSDEQFF.

Note on this clone: Other DNA sequences in the same sample also yield this CDR3. J is TRBJ2-7 and V is TRBV7-2, with 7 nucleotides matching TRBD1. CDR1 and CDR2 (germline): SGHTA, FQGNSA. This CDR3 is built from 14 residues. The V gene end was trimmed by 1 base and the J gene end by 4 bases; junction bases not matched to a gene: 4. The DNA of the CDR3 is TGTGCCAGCAGCTTAGGGACAGGACCGTACGAGCAGTACTTC. Translated, it gives CASSLGTGPYEQYF.

This clone occurred many times. The V and J genes are TRBV7-8 and TRBJ2-1; tentatively, D is TRBD1 (5 bases). Germline V lookup: CDR1 SGHVS, CDR2 FQNEAQ. The CDR3 covers 16 residues. Deletions cut 1 base from V and 1 base from J, with 11 bases between. For the CDR3, the DNA is TGTGCCAGCAGCTTAGACAGGTTTAGGTCCTACAATGAGCAGTTCTTC. Translating gives CASSLDRFRSYNEQFF.

The chain recombines TRBV4-2 with TRBJ1-2, with 7 bases identical to TRBD1. With 5 bases clipped from V and 4 bases from J, the junction kept 7 bases outside the gene matches. The CDR3 sequence is 14 residues long. Germline V gene sequence: CDR1 LGHNA, CDR2 YNFKEQ. The CDR3 is CASSAPGQPYGYTF. The CDR3 coding sequence is TGTGCCAGCAGCGCTCCGGGACAGCCCTATGGCTACACCTTC.

Here the CDR3 DNA reads TGTGCCAGCAGTTTATGGGCAGGGAGCACAGATACGCAGTATTTT. This codes for CASSLWAGSTDTQYF. The genes are TRBV27 and TRBJ2-3, with D maybe TRBD1 (5 bases). The CDR3 contains 15 residues. Germline V lookup: CDR1 MNHEY, CDR2 SMNVEV (reference sequence). The V end lost 1 base, the J end lost 0 bases, and 8 bases lay between the germline ends.

This clone was seen only once. V is TRBV3-1 (or the pseudogene TRBV3-2) and J is TRBJ2-7; 7 bases agree with TRBD2. This CDR3 contains 15 residues. CDR1 and CDR2 (germline): LGHDT, YNNKEL (reference sequence). V shed 1 base and J 1 base; nucleotides not matched to a gene: 4. The CDR3 region has the DNA TGTGCCAGCAGCCAAGCGGGGGGAACATCCTACGAGCAGTACTTC. Amino acid sequence: CASSQAGGTSYEQYF.

V usage is TRBV27 and J usage is TRBJ2-1; no definite D call. Germline CDR1 MNHEY, CDR2 SMNVEV (reference sequence). The CDR3 contains 16 residues. Trimming pared 6 bases from V and 6 bases from J, leaving 21 bases between. As DNA, the CDR3 is TGTGCCAGCAGACCCATCACATTGTTCGAATCCAATGAGCAGTTCTTC. It translates to CASRPITLFESNEQFF.

This sequence joins TRBV18 and TRBJ2-6; TRBD1 is a possible D gene (5 bases). The germline V gene encodes CDR1 KGHSH and CDR2 LQKENI. The CDR3 spans 16 residues. Trimming shortened V by 3 bases and J by 4 bases, and 13 bases separated the two germline ends. CDR3 bases: TGTGCCAGCTCACCTCAGGGATGGTCCGGGGCCAACGTCCTGACTTTC. Translated, it gives CASSPQGWSGANVLTF. Drawing the rest from reference TRBV18 and TRBJ2-6, the complete variable domain is NAGVMQNPRHLVRRRGQEARLRCSPMKGHSHVYWYRQLPEEGLKFMVYLQKENIIDESGMPKERFSAEFPKEGPSILRIQQVVRGDSAAYFCASSPQGWSGANVLTFGAGSRLTVL.

This clone was recorded a few times. The V gene is TRBV28, the J gene TRBJ1-6, with TRBD1 matching over 7 bases. CDR3 length: 14 amino acids. With V trimmed by 5 bases and J by 7 bases, 5 bases remained unmatched. Germline CDR1 is MDHEN and CDR2 is SYDVKM. CDR3 protein: CASSQGDRNSPLHF. In DNA, the CDR3 is TGTGCCAGCAGTCAAGGGGACAGAAATTCACCCCTCCACTTT.

J is TRBJ2-5 and V is TRBV20-1; D may be TRBD1 (5 bases). The germline V and J ends were trimmed by 3 bases and 2 bases, with 13 bases remaining between them. The CDR3 spans 14 residues. Germline lookup yields CDR1 DFQATT and CDR2 SNEGSKA (reference sequence). As DNA, the CDR3 is TGCAGTGCTAGTCGGGTAGACAGACAAGAGACCCAGTACTTC. Protein sequence: CSASRVDRQETQYF.

This rearrangement joins TRBV7-6 to TRBJ2-1; the match to TRBD2 covers 16 bases. The CDR3 extends over 15 amino acids. From germline, CDR1 is SGHVS and CDR2 FNYEAQ. Trimming took 5 bases from V and 14 from J; bases not matched to a gene: 9. The CDR3 loop is CASSGGTSGRDPKFF. The CDR3 DNA is TGTGCCAGCAGCGGAGGGACTAGCGGGAGGGACCCAAAGTTCTTC. Complete variable domain (other parts from reference TRBV7-6 and TRBJ2-1): GAGVSQSPRYKVTKRGQDVALRCDPISGHVSLYWYRQALGQGPEFLTYFNYEAQQDKSGLPNDRFSAERPEGSISTLTIQRTEQRDSAMYRCASSGGTSGRDPKFFGPGTRLTVL.

This sequence joins TRBV6-2 or TRBV6-3 and TRBJ2-5, with 8 bases that match TRBD2. Trimming took 0 bases from V and 2 from J; bases not matched to a gene: 11. The CDR3 length is 18 residues. CDR1 and CDR2 from the germline V gene are MNHEY and SVGEGT. CDR3 amino acids: CASSYSWEREISQETQYF. The CDR3, as DNA: TGTGCCAGCAGTTACTCGTGGGAGCGGGAGATTTCGCAAGAGACCCAGTACTTC.

V is TRBV6-2 or TRBV6-3 and J is TRBJ2-7; 10 bases match TRBD1. Germline V CDR1 and CDR2: MNHEY, SVGEGT. Trimming at V came to 2 bases and at J to 5 bases, leaving 6 bases not matched to a gene. CDR3 length: 15 residues. The CDR3 DNA reads TGTGCCAGCAGTTACACGGGACAGGGGTTCCACGAGCAGTACTTC. Its translation: CASSYTGQGFHEQYF.

The chain carries TRBV5-5 and TRBJ2-7, with D perhaps matching TRBD2 (6 bases). This CDR3 is built from 13 residues. In germline, CDR1 is SGHKS, CDR2 YYEKEE (reference sequence). The V end lost 4 bases, the J end lost 7 bases, and 15 bases lay between the germline ends. As DNA, the CDR3 is TGTGCCAGCAGCCTAAGGGCGGGGAGGGAGCAGTACTTC. This translates into CASSLRAGREQYF.

V usage is TRBV3-1 (or the pseudogene TRBV3-2) and J usage is TRBJ2-1; D perhaps matches TRBD2 (7 bases). CDR3 length: 17 amino acids. V was clipped by 5 bases and J by 5 bases, with 22 bases between them. The germline gives CDR1 LGHDT, CDR2 YNNKEL (reference sequence). In nucleotides, the CDR3 is TGTGCCAGCAGCAAAGGGCAGGGGACTATGTACCACAATGAGCAGTTCTTC. It codes for CASSKGQGTMYHNEQFF.

The V gene is TRBV27, the J gene TRBJ2-2; the D gene is possibly TRBD2 (6 bases). CDR1 is MNHEY, CDR2 SMNVEV, per germline (reference sequence). Trimming shortened V by 3 bases and J by 7 bases, and 15 bases separated the two germline ends. CDR3 length: 15 amino acids. The CDR3 loop reads CASSFSPGGDGELFF. The DNA for the CDR3 is TGTGCCAGCAGTTTCTCACCCGGGGGTGACGGGGAGCTGTTTTTT.

This clone has only a few counts. The chain carries TRBV4-3 and TRBJ1-3; no clear D. CDR1 and CDR2 from the germline V gene are LGHNA and YSLEER. The CDR3 has 15 amino acids. The V end lost 0 bases, the J end lost 3 bases, and 9 bases lay between the germline ends. The CDR3 DNA reads as TGCGCCAGCAGCCAAGATTCATCATTTGGAAACACCATATATTTT. Its translation is CASSQDSSFGNTIYF.

The chain employs TRBV7-8 and TRBJ1-6; D might be TRBD1 (5 bases). Trimming took off 8 bases at V and 6 bases at J, with 11 bases between the two ends. From germline, CDR1 is SGHVS and CDR2 FQNEAQ. The CDR3 covers 13 residues. CDR3 protein: CASRGGSNSPLHF. CDR3 bases: TGTGCCAGCCGGGGGGGAAGTAATTCACCCCTCCACTTT.